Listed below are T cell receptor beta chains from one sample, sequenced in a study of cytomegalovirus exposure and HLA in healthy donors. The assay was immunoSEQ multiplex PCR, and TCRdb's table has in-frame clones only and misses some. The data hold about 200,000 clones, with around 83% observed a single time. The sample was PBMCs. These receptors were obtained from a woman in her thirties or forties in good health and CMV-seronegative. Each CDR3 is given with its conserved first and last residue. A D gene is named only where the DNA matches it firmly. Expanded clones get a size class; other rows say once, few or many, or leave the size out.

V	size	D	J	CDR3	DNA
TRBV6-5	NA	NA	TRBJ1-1	CASSYLGQPEAFF	TGTGCCAGCAGTTACCTCGGACAGCCTGAAGCTTTCTTT
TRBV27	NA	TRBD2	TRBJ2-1	CASSYQRLAGFSYNEQFF	TGTGCCAGCAGTTACCAACGACTAGCGGGTTTCTCCTACAATGAGCAGTTCTTC
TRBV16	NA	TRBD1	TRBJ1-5	CASTGIRTGAVEPQHF	TGTGCCAGCACGGGGATCCGGACAGGGGCGGTAGAGCCCCAGCATTTT
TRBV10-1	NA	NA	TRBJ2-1	CASSGGHIGSNEQFF	TGCGCCAGCAGTGGAGGCCATATAGGATCCAATGAGCAGTTCTTC
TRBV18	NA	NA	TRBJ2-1	CASSAVYYNEQFF	TGTGCCAGCTCCGCGGTATACTACAATGAGCAGTTCTTC
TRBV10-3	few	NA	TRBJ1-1	CAINPTGNTEAFF	TGTGCCATCAACCCGACAGGGAACACTGAAGCTTTCTTT
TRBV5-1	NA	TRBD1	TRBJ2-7	CASSLAPDRGAMYEQYF	TGCGCCAGCAGCTTGGCCCCCGACAGGGGGGCTATGTACGAGCAGTACTTC
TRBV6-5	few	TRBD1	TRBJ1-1	CASSYSWGQGAREAFF	TGTGCCAGCAGTTACTCGTGGGGACAGGGGGCCAGGGAAGCTTTCTTT
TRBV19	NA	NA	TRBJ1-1	CAIRYTGKNTEAFF	TGTGCCATTAGATATACAGGGAAGAACACTGAAGCTTTCTTT
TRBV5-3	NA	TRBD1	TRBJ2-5	CARSTGQDDQEAQYF	TGTGCCAGAAGCACGGGACAGGATGACCAAGAGGCCCAGTACTTC
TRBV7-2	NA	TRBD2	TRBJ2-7	CASSSRTSGYEQYF	TGTGCCAGCAGCTCGCGGACTAGCGGTTACGAGCAGTACTTC
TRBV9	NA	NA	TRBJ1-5	CASSVREGLLRSF	TGTGCCAGCAGCGTCAGGGAGGGGCTCCTTCGGTCATTT
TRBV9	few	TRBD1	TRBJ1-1	CASSEGPDRENTEAFF	TGTGCCAGCAGCGAGGGGCCCGACAGGGAGAACACTGAAGCTTTCTTT
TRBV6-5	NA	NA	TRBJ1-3	CASSLRRGWDTIYF	TGTGCCAGCAGTTTGCGCAGGGGATGGGACACCATATATTTT
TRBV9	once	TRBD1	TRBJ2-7	CASSVGTGTGRNEQYF	TGTGCCAGCAGCGTGGGAACCGGGACAGGGCGCAACGAGCAGTACTTC
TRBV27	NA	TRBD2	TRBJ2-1	CASSFGLAGTYNEQFF	TGTGCCAGCAGTTTCGGACTAGCGGGAACCTACAATGAGCAGTTCTTC
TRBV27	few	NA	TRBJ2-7	CASSLSGLGAYEQYF	TGTGCCAGCAGTTTATCAGGACTGGGTGCCTACGAGCAGTACTTC
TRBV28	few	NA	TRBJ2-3	CASSPPSTDTQYF	TGTGCCAGCAGCCCCCCTAGCACAGATACGCAGTATTTT
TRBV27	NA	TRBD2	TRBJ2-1	CASSLGGLAGAYNEQFF	TGTGCCAGCAGTTTAGGTGGGCTAGCGGGAGCTTACAATGAGCAGTTCTTC
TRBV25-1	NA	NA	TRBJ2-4	CASRAPMAKNIQYF	TGTGCCAGCCGTGCCCCCATGGCCAAAAACATTCAGTACTTC
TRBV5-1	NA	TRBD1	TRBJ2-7	CASTLTRQGFLGYEQYF	TGCGCCAGCACCCTAACTCGACAGGGGTTCCTAGGCTACGAGCAGTACTTC
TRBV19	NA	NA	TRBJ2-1	CASSLHTNEQFF	TGTGCCAGTAGTTTACATACGAATGAGCAGTTCTTC
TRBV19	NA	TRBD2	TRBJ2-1	CASQTSGPASYNEQFF	TGTGCCAGTCAGACTAGCGGGCCCGCTAGCTACAATGAGCAGTTCTTC
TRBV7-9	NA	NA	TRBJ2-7	CASSSVGSGDHEQYF	TGTGCCAGCAGCTCCGTGGGATCAGGGGACCACGAGCAGTACTTC
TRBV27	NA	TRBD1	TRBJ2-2	CASSRQGNTGELFF	TGTGCCAGCTCGCGACAGGGTAACACCGGGGAGCTGTTTTTT
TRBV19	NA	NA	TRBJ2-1	CACALGEAYNEQFF	TGTGCCTGTGCGTTGGGGGAGGCCTACAATGAGCAGTTCTTC
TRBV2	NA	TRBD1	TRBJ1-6	CASRQGQGIGTPLHF	TGTGCCAGCAGGCAGGGACAGGGCATCGGGACACCCCTCCACTTT
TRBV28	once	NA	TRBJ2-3	CASSLSQGLDTDTQYF	TGTGCCAGCAGTTTATCGCAGGGGCTAGACACAGATACGCAGTATTTT
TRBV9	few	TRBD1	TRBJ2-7	CASSVAGTGSYEQYF	TGTGCCAGCAGCGTAGCAGGGACAGGGTCTTACGAGCAGTACTTC
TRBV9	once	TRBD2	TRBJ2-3	CASSATGLAATDTQYF	TGTGCCAGCAGCGCAACCGGACTAGCGGCCACAGATACGCAGTATTTT
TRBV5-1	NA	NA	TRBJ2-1	CASSLGSGYNEQFF	TGCGCCAGCAGCTTGGGGAGCGGCTACAATGAGCAGTTCTTC
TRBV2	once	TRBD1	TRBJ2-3	CASSGDRATDTQYF	TGTGCCAGCAGTGGGGACAGGGCTACAGATACGCAGTATTTT
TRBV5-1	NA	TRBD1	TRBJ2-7	CASSLPSTLTGGDEQYF	TGCGCCAGCAGCTTGCCCTCTACTCTGACAGGGGGCGACGAGCAGTACTTC
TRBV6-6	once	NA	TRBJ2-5	CASSPRMAGQETQYF	TGTGCCAGCAGCCCCCGGATGGCGGGGCAAGAGACCCAGTACTTC
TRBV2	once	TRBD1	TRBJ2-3	CASSEAGTGGTDTQYF	TGTGCCAGCAGCGAGGCCGGGACAGGGGGCACAGATACGCAGTATTTT
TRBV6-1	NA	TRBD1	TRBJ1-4	CASNGQGTNEKLFF	TGTGCCAGCAATGGACAGGGAACTAATGAAAAACTGTTTTTT
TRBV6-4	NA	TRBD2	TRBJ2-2	CASTGSWASGRAGTGELFF	TGTGCCAGCACGGGGAGTTGGGCTAGCGGGAGGGCAGGCACCGGGGAGCTGTTTTTT
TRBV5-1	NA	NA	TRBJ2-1	CASSLAGGTYNEQFF	TGCGCCAGCAGCTTGGCAGGGGGGACCTACAATGAGCAGTTCTTC
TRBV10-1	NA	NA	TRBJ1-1	CALGRERTEAFF	TGCGCCTTGGGGAGGGAAAGGACTGAAGCTTTCTTT
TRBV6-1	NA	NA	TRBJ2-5	CASSLSRGIQETQYF	TGTGCCAGCAGCCTATCCCGGGGAATCCAAGAGACCCAGTACTTC
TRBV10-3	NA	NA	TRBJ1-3	CASKDSSGNTIYF	TGTGCCTCAAAGGACAGCAGTGGAAACACCATATATTTT
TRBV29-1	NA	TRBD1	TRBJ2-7	CSGGTGTGNEQYF	TGCAGCGGAGGAACCGGGACAGGGAACGAGCAGTACTTC
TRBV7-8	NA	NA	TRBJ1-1	CASTLQGNTEAFF	TGTGCCAGCACCCTACAGGGGAACACTGAAGCTTTCTTT
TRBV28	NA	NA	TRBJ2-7	CASSGLSSYEQYF	TGTGCCAGCAGTGGCTTAAGCTCCTACGAGCAGTACTTC
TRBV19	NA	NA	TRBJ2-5	CASSIGSWYQETQYF	TGTGCCAGTAGTATTGGGAGTTGGTACCAAGAGACCCAGTACTTC
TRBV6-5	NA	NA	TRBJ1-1	CASRDMNTEAFF	TGTGCCAGCCGAGATATGAACACTGAAGCTTTCTTT
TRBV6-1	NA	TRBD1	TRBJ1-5	CASSEMDRDQPQHF	TGTGCCAGCAGTGAAATGGACAGGGATCAGCCCCAGCATTTT
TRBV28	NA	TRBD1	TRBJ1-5	CASSPTGAEFYSNQPQHF	TGTGCCAGCAGCCCAACAGGGGCCGAATTTTATAGCAATCAGCCCCAGCATTTT
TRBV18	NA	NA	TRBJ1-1	CASSPGQGNGEAFF	TGTGCCAGCTCACCCGGGCAGGGCAACGGTGAAGCTTTCTTT
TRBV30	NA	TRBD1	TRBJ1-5	CAWSVWGDRGYQPQHF	TGTGCCTGGAGTGTATGGGGGGACAGGGGTTACCAGCCCCAGCATTTT
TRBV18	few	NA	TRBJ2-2	CASSPRAAMNTGELFF	TGTGCCAGCTCACCACGGGCTGCTATGAACACCGGGGAGCTGTTTTTT
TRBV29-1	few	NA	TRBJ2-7	CSAADGQRGYF	TGCAGCGCCGCGGACGGACAACGAGGGTACTTC
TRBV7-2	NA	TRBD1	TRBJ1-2	CASSRAPTGSEGGYTF	TGTGCCAGCAGCCGAGCTCCGACAGGGTCGGAAGGCGGCTACACCTTC
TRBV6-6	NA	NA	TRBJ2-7	CASSYAGSRGEQYF	TGTGCCAGCAGTTACGCTGGGAGCCGGGGGGAGCAGTACTTC
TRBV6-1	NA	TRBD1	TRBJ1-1	CASRTGGPGPEAFF	TGTGCCAGCAGGACAGGGGGACCAGGCCCCGAAGCTTTCTTT
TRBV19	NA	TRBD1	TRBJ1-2	CASRRGRNYGYTF	TGTGCCAGTAGGAGGGGGCGGAACTATGGCTACACCTTC